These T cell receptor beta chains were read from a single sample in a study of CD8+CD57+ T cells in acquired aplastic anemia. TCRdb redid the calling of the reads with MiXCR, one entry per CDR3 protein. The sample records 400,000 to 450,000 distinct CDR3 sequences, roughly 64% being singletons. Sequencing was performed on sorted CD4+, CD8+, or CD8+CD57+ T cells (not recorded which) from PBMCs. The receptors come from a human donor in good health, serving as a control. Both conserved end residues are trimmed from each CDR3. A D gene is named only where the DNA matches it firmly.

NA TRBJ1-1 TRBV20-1 SARHNRKTF
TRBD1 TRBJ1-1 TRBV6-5 ATTPWTGKGTEAF
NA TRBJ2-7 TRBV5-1 ASSTSTYVHEQY
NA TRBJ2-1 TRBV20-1 SARSGRSGSEQF
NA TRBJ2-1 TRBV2 ASSEGVGGASEQF
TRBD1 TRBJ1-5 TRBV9 ASSVGYRGRPQH
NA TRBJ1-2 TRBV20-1 SARESGTNYGYT
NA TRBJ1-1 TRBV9 ASSVAPGAMADI
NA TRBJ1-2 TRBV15 ATSRDLQGQDDT
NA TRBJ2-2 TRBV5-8 ASSLDREDTGELF
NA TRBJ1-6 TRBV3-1 ASTLDGSSYNSPLH
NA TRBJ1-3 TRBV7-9 ASSPYTGSGNTIY
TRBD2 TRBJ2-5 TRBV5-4 ASSKLAGGGETQY
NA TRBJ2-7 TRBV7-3 ASSLGGGLSSSEQY
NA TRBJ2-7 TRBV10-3 AISTGHEQY
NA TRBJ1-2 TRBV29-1 SVEVGSNYT